Listed here is a single TCR beta chain. Deletions cut 5 bases from V and 5 bases from J, with 12 bases between. The CDR3 runs to 13 residues. In germline, CDR1 is SGHVS, CDR2 FQNEAQ. Sequencing used immunoSEQ multiplex PCR; TCRdb keeps in-frame clones, though not all of them. The sample records about 300,000 clones, about nine tenths being singletons. The sample is drawn from a study of blood T cell repertoires in COVID-19. Sequencing was done on a sample of PBMCs or T cells enriched from blood (not recorded which). V usage is TRBV7-8 and J usage is TRBJ1-2, with D possibly being TRBD1 (6 bases). The TCR comes from a woman aged 18-29 years who had recovered from COVID-19. The CDR3 protein is CASSATGMYGYTF. CDR3 nucleotides: TGTGCCAGCAGCGCCACAGGGATGTATGGCTACACCTTC.